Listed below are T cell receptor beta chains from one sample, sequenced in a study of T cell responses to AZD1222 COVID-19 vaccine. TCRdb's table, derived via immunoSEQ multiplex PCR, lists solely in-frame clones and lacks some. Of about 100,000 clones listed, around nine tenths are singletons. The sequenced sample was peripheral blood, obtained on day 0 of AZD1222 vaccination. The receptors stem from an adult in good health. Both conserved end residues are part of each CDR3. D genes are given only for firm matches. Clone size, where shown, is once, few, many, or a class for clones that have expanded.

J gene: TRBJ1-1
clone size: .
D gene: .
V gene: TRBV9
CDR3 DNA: TGTGCCAGCAGCCCCTGGGGGGGGAACAGTGAAGCTTTCTTT
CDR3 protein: CASSPWGGNSEAFF

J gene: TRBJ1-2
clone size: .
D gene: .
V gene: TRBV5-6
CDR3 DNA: TGTGCCAGCAGCTTGTTACAGAACTATGGCTACACCTTC
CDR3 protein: CASSLLQNYGYTF

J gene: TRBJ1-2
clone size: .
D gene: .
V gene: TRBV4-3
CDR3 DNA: TGCGCCAGCAGCCAAGATTGGGGGCCGGATGGCTACACCTTC
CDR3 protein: CASSQDWGPDGYTF

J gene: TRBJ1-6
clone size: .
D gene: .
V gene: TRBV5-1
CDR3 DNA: TGCGCCAGCAGCGCACTGGGGGGGGGACGTGATTCACCCCTCCACTTT
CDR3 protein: CASSALGGGRDSPLHF

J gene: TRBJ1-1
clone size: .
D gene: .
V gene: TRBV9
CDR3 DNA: TGTGCCAGCAGCGTAGTCGGGGGCCACACTGAAGCTTTCTTT
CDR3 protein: CASSVVGGHTEAFF

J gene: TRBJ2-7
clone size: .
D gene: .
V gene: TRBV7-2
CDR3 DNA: TGTGCCAGCAGCTTTTATCGTCAGGAGCCCTACGAGCAGTACTTC
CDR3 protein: CASSFYRQEPYEQYF

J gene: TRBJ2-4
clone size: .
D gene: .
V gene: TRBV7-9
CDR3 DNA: TGTGCCAGCAGCTTACCAGGGGCGGGCCAGTACTTC
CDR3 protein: CASSLPGAGQYF

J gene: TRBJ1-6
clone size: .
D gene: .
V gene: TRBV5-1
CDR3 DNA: TGCGCCAGCAGCTTGGAGAATTCCGATTCACCCCTCCACTTT
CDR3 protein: CASSLENSDSPLHF

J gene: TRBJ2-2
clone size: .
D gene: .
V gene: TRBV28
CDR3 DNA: TGTGCCAGCAGTTCCGCCGGGTTCCGACCGTCCCTAAACACCGGGGAGCTGTTTTTT
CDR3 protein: CASSSAGFRPSLNTGELFF

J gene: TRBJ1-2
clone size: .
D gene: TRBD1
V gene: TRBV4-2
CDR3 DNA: TGTGCCAGCAGCCAAGATAGGTTGGGGACAGGGTATGGCTACACCTTC
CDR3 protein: CASSQDRLGTGYGYTF

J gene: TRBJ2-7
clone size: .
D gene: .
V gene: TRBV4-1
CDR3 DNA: TGCGCCAGCAGCCAAGAAGAAGGGAGTCGGCTCTACGAGCAGTACTTC
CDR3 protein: CASSQEEGSRLYEQYF

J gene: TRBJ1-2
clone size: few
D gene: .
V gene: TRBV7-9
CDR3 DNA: TGTGCCAGCAGCCCCGATGGACTGAACTATGGCTACACCTTC
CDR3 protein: CASSPDGLNYGYTF

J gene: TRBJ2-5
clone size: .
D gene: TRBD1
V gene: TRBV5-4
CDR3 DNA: TGTGCCAGCAGCTTGGCGACAGGGGGCGCGGAGACCCAGTACTTC
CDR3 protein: CASSLATGGAETQYF

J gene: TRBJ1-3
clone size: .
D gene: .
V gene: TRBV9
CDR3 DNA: TGTGCCAGCAGCGCAGAGGTCCGGACCTCTGGAAACACCATATATTTT
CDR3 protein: CASSAEVRTSGNTIYF

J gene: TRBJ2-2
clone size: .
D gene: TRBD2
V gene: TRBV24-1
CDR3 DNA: TGTGCCACCAGTGATACGGGGGGGCGCAACACCGGGGAGCTGTTTTTT
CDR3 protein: CATSDTGGRNTGELFF

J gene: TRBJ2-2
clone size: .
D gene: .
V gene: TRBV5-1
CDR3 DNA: TGCGCCAGCAGCTTGGGTGTTCTCGACACCGGGGAGCTGTTTTTT
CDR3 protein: CASSLGVLDTGELFF

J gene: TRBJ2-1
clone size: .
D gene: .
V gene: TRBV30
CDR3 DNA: TGTGCCTGGAATGGGGGGTGGAATGAGCAGTTCTTC
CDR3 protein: CAWNGGWNEQFF

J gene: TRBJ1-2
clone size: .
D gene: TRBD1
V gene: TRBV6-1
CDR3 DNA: TGTGCCAGCAGTGAAAGGGGGGGACAGGACAACTATGGCTACACCTTC
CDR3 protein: CASSERGGQDNYGYTF

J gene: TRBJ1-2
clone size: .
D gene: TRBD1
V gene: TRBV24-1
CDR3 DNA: TGTGCCACCAGTGATGATCCCTCAGATCAACAGGGGTCCTATGGCTACACCTTC
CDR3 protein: CATSDDPSDQQGSYGYTF

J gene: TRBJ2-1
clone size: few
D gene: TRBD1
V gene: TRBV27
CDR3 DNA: TGTGCCAGCGGAGACAGGGTACTGGGGAATGAGCAGTTCTTC
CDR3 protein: CASGDRVLGNEQFF

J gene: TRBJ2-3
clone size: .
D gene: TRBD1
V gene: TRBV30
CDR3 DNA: TGTGCCTGGAGTTCAGGGGGCAGTACAGATACGCAGTATTTT
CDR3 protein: CAWSSGGSTDTQYF

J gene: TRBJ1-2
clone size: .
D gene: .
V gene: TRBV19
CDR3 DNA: TGTGCCAGTTGGCAGGGTGATCGAAGCTATGGCTACACCTTC
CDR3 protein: CASWQGDRSYGYTF

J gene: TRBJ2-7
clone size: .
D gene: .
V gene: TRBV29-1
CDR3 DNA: TGCAGCGTTGAACTTACCCCCAGGGGCGAGCAGTACTTC
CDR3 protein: CSVELTPRGEQYF

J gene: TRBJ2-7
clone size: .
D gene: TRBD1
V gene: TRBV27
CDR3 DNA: TGTGCCAGCTTTTCACTATCGACAGGGCGGTACGAGCAGTACTTC
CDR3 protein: CASFSLSTGRYEQYF

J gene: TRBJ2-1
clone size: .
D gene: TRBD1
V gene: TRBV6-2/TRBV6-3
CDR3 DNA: TGTGCCAGCAGTAGACAGGGTAAAAGGGATGAGCAGTTCTTC
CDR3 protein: CASSRQGKRDEQFF

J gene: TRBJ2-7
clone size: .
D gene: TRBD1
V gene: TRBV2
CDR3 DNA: TGTGCCAGCAGTGAAATGACAGGGGGCGAGTACGAGCAGTACTTC
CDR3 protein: CASSEMTGGEYEQYF

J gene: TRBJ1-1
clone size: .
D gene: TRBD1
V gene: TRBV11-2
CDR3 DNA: TGTGCCAGCAGCATGACAGGGGGCCTGAACACTGAAGCTTTCTTT
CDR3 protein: CASSMTGGLNTEAFF

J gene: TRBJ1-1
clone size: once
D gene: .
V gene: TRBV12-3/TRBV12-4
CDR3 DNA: TGTGCCAGCAGTAGGAGCCTGAACACTGAAGCTTTCTTT
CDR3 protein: CASSRSLNTEAFF

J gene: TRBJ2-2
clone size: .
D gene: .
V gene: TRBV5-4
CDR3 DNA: TGTGCCAGCAGCAAAAAAACAACCGACAGGACCACCGGGGAGCTGTTTTTT
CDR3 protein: CASSKKTTDRTTGELFF

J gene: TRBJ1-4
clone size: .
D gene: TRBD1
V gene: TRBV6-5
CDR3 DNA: TGTGCCACCCAGGGACAGGTTCATGAAAAACTGTTTTTT
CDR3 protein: CATQGQVHEKLFF

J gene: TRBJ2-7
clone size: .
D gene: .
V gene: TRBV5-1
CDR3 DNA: TGCGCCAGCAGCTTGGGCGTCGGGTTGGCCTACGAGCAGTACTTC
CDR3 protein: CASSLGVGLAYEQYF

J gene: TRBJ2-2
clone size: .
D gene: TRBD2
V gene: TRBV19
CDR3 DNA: TGTGCCAGTAGTGCATCCGTAGCGGGCACCGGGGAGCTGTTTTTT
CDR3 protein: CASSASVAGTGELFF

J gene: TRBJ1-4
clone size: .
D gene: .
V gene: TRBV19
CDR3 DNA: TGTGCCAGTAGGGCCCAGGGATCTGAAAAACTGTTTTTT
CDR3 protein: CASRAQGSEKLFF

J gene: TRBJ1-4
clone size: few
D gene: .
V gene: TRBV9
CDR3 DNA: TGTGCCAGCAGCCCCCGGGGGATAACTAATGAAAAACTGTTTTTT
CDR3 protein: CASSPRGITNEKLFF

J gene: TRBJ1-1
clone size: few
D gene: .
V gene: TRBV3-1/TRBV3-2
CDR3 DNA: TGTGCCAGCGGTCAGAACACTGAAGCTTTCTTT
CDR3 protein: CASGQNTEAFF

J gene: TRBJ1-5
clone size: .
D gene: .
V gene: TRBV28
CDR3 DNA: TGTGCCAGCAGACCCGATAGCAATCAGCCCCAGCATTTT
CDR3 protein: CASRPDSNQPQHF

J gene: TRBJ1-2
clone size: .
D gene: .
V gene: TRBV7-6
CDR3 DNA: TGTGCCAGCAGCCCGCAGGGTGCGGCTCTCTATGGCTACACCTTC
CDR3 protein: CASSPQGAALYGYTF

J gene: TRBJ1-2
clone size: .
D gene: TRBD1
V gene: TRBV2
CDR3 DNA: TGTGCCAGCAGTGTGGGACAGGGGCGGGACGGCTACACCTTC
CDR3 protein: CASSVGQGRDGYTF

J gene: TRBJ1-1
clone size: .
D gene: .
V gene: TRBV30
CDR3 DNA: TGTGCCTGGAATCGGGGAGTCGGCACTGAAGCTTTCTTT
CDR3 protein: CAWNRGVGTEAFF

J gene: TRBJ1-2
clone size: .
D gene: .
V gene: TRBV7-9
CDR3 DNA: TGTGCCAGCAGCTTAGCGTTAGGGGCCTCTAACTATGGCTACACCTTC
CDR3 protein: CASSLALGASNYGYTF

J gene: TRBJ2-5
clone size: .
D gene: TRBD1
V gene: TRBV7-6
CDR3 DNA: TGTGCCAGCAGTTTCGGACAGGGGCGCCAAGAGACCCAGTACTTC
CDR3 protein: CASSFGQGRQETQYF

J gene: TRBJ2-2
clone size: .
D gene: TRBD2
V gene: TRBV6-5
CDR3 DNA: TGTGCCAGCATCCTCTCTAGCGGGGGGGCCGGGGAGCTGTTTTTT
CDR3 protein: CASILSSGGAGELFF

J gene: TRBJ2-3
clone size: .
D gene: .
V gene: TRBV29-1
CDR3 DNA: TGCAGCGTTATACTAGTAGAGGATACGCAGTATTTT
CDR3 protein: CSVILVEDTQYF

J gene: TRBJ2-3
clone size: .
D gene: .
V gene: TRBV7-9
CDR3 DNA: TGTGCCAGCAGCTTAGCGGTCACAGGGCAAGATACGCAGTATTTT
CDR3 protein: CASSLAVTGQDTQYF

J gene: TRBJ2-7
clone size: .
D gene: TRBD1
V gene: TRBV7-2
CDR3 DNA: TGTGCCAGCAGCCCACAGGGGGCATCCTACGAGCAGTACTTC
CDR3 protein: CASSPQGASYEQYF

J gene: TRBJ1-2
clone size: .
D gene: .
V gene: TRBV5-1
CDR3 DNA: TGCGCCAGCAGCATAAACAGGGATCTCGGCTATGGCTACACCTTC
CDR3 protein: CASSINRDLGYGYTF

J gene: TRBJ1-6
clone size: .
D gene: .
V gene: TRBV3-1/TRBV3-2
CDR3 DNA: TGTGCCAGCAGCCAAGATTCGTGGACAGTTAATTCACCCCTCCACTTT
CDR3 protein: CASSQDSWTVNSPLHF

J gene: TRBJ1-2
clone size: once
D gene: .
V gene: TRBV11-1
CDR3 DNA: TGTGCCAGCAGCTTAGTTGGCGACTATGGCTACACCTTC
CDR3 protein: CASSLVGDYGYTF